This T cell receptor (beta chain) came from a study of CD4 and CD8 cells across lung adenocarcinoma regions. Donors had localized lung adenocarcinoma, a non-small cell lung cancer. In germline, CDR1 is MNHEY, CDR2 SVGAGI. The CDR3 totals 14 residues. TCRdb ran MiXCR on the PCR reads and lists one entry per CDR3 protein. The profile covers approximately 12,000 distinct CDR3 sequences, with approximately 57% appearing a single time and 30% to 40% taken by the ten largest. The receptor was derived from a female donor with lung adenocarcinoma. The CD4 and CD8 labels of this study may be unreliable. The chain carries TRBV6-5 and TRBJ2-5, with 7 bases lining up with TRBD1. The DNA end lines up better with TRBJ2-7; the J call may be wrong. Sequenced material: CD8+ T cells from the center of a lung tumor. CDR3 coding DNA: TGTGCCAGCAGTAACGGACAGGTCTCCTACGAGCAGTACTTC. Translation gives CASSNGQVSYEQYF.